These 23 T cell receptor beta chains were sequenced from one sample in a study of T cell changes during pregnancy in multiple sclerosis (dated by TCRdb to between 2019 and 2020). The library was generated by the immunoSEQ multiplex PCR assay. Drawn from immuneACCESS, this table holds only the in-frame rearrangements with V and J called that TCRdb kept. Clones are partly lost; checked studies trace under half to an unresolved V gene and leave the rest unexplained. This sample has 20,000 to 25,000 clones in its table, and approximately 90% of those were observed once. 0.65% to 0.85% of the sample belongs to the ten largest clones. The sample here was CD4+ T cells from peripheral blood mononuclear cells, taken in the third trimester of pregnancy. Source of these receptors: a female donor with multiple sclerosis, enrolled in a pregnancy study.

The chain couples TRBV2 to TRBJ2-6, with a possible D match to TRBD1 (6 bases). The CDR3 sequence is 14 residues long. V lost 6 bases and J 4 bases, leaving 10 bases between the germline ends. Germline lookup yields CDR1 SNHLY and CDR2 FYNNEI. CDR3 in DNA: TGTGCCAGCAGACAGGGAGCGGGGGCCAACGTCCTGACTTTC. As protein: CASRQGAGANVLTF.

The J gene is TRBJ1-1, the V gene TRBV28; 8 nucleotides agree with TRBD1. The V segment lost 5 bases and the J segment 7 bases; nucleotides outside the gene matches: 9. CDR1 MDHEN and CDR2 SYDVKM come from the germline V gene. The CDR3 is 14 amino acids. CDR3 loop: CASSPGQAAGEAFF. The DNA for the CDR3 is TGTGCCAGCAGTCCGGGACAGGCTGCGGGTGAAGCTTTCTTT.

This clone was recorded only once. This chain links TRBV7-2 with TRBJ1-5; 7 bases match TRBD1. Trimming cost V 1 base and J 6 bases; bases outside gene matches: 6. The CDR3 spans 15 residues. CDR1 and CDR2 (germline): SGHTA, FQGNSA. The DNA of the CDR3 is TGTGCCAGCAGCTTAGAAGGGGGCGCGACTCAGCCCCAGCATTTT. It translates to CASSLEGGATQPQHF.

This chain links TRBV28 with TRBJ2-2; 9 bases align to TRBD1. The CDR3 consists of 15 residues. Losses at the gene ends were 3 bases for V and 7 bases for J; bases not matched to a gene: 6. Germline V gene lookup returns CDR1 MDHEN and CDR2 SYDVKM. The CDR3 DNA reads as TGTGCCAGCAGTTTGGGACAGGGAGGGGTCGGGGAGCTGTTTTTT. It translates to CASSLGQGGVGELFF. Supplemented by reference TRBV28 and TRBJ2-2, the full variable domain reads DVKVTQSSRYLVKRTGEKVFLECVQDMDHENMFWYRQDPGLGLRLIYFSYDVKMKEKGDIPEGYSVSREKKERFSLILESASTNQTSMYLCASSLGQGGVGELFFGEGSRLTVL.

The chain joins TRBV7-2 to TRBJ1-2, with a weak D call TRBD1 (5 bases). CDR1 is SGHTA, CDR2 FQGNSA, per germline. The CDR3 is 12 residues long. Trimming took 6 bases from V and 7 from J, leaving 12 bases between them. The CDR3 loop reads CASSLLQAGYTF. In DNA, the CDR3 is TGTGCCAGCAGTTTACTACAGGCTGGCTACACCTTC.

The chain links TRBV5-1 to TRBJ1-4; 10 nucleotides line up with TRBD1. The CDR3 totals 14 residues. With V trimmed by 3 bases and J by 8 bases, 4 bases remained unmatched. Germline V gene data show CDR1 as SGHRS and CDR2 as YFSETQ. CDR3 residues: CASSSGQGGEKLFF. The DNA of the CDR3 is TGCGCCAGCAGCTCCGGACAGGGGGGAGAAAAACTGTTTTTT.

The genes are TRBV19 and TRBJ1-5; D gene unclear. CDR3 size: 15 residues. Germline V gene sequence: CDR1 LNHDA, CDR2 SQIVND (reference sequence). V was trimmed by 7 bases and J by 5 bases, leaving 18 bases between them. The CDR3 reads CASTPVGGLDQPQHF. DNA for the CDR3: TGTGCCAGTACCCCGGTTGGAGGGTTAGATCAGCCCCAGCATTTT.

The CDR3 sequence is CASSSGGNEQFF. The DNA for the CDR3 is TGTGCCAGCAGTTCCGGGGGCAATGAGCAGTTCTTC. The V gene is TRBV28, the J gene TRBJ2-1; maybe TRBD2 (6 bases). The CDR3 sequence is 12 residues long. Germline CDR1 and CDR2: MDHEN and SYDVKM. Trimming pared 4 bases from V and 6 bases from J, leaving 7 bases between.

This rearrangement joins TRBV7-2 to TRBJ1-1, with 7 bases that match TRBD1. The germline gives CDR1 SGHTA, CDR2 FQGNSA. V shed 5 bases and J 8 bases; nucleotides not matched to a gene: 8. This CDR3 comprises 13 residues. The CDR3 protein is CASSLWTGVEAFF. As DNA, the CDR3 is TGTGCCAGCAGCCTCTGGACAGGCGTCGAAGCTTTCTTT.

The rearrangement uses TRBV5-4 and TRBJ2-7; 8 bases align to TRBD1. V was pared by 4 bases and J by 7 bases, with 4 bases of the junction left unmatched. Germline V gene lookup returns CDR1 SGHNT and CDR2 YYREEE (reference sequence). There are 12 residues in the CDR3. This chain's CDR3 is CASSMTGEEQYF. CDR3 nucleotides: TGTGCCAGCAGCATGACAGGGGAAGAGCAGTACTTC. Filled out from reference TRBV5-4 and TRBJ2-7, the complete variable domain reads ETGVTQSPTHLIKTRGQQVTLRCSSQSGHNTVSWYQQALGQGPQFIFQYYREEENGRGNFPPRFSGLQFPNYSSELNVNALELDDSALYLCASSMTGEEQYFGPGTRLTVT.

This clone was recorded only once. CDR3 sequence reads: CASSEGQSKAFF. CDR3 in DNA: TGTGCCAGCAGTGAAGGACAGTCGAAAGCTTTCTTT. This sequence joins TRBV6-1 and TRBJ1-1; D is possibly TRBD1 (5 bases). The CDR3 is 12 amino acids. Deletions cut 1 base from V and 9 bases from J, with 9 bases between. The germline gives CDR1 MNHNS, CDR2 SASEGT.

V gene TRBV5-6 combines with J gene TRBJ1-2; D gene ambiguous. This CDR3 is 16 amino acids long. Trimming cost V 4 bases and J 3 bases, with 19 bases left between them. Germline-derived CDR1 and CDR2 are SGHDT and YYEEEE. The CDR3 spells CASSPLIAYRDYGYTF. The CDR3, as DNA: TGTGCCAGCAGCCCTTTAATTGCATATAGAGACTATGGCTACACCTTC.

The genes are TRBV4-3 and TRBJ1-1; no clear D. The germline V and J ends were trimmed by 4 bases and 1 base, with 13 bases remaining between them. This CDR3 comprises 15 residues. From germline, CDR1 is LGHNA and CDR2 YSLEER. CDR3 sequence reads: CASSLVWQSNTEAFF. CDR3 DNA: TGCGCCAGCAGCCTCGTATGGCAGTCGAACACTGAAGCTTTCTTT.

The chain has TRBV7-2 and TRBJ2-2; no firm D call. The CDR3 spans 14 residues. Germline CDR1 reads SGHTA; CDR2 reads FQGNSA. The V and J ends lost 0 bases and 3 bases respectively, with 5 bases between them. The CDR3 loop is CASSLARYTGELFF. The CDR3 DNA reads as TGTGCCAGCAGCTTAGCGCGGTACACCGGGGAGCTGTTTTTT.

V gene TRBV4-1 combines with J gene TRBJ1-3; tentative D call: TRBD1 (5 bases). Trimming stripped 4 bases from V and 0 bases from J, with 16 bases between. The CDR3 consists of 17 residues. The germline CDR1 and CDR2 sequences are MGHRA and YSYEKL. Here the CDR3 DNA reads TGCGCCAGCAGCCGGAGGGGTCGGGGCCTCTCTGGAAACACCATATATTTT. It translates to CASSRRGRGLSGNTIYF.

This CDR3 reads CASSPGRVETQYF. As DNA, the CDR3 is TGTGCCAGCTCACCGGGCAGGGTAGAGACCCAGTACTTC. The chain combines TRBV18 with TRBJ2-5; weak D call: TRBD1 (5 bases). Germline assignment: CDR1 KGHSH and CDR2 LQKENI. CDR3 length: 13 amino acids. Trimming left V 3 bases short and J 4 bases short, with 9 bases between. Full variable domain (rest looked up from reference TRBV18 and TRBJ2-5): NAGVMQNPRHLVRRRGQEARLRCSPMKGHSHVYWYRQLPEEGLKFMVYLQKENIIDESGMPKERFSAEFPKEGPSILRIQQVVRGDSAAYFCASSPGRVETQYFGPGTRLLVL.

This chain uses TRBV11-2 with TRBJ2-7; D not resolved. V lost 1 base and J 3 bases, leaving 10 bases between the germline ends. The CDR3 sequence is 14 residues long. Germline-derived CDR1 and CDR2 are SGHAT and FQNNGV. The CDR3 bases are TGTGCCAGCAGCTTAGGCCCCGACAACTACGAGCAGTACTTC. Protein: CASSLGPDNYEQYF.

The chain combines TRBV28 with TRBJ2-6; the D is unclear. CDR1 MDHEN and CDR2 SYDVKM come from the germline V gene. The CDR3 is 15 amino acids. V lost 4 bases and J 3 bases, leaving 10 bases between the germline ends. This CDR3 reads CASSSPGGGANVLTF. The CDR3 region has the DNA TGTGCCAGCAGTTCTCCAGGTGGTGGGGCCAACGTCCTGACTTTC.

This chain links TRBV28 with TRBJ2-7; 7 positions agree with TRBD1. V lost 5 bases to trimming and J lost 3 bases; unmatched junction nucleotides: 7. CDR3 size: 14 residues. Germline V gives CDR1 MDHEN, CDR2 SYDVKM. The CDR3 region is CASSTHRGDYEQYF. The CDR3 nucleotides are TGTGCCAGCAGTACCCACAGGGGTGACTACGAGCAGTACTTC.

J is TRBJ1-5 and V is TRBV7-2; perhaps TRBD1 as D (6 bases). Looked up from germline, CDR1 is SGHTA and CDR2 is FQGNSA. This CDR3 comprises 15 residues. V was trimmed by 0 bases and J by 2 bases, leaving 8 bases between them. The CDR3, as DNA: TGTGCCAGCAGCTTAGCAGGGGGTGGCAATCAGCCCCAGCATTTT. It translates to CASSLAGGGNQPQHF. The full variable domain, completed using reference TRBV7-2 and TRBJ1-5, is GAGVSQSPSNKVTEKGKDVELRCDPISGHTALYWYRQSLGQGLEFLIYFQGNSAPDKSGLPSDRFSAERTGGSVSTLTIQRTQQEDSAVYLCASSLAGGGNQPQHFGDGTRLSIL.

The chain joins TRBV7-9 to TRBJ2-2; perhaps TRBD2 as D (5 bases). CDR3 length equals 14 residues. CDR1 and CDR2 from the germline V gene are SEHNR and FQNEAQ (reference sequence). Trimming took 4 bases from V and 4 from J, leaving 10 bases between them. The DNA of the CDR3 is TGTGCCAGCAGCTGGGCCGGACTCACCGGGGAGCTGTTTTTT. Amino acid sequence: CASSWAGLTGELFF.

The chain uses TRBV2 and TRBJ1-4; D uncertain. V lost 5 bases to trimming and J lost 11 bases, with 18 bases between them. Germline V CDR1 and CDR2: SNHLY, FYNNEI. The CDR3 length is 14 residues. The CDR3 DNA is TGTGCCAGCAGTTCCCAGGTGGGGAGCGGGAAACTGTTTTTT. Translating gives CASSSQVGSGKLFF.

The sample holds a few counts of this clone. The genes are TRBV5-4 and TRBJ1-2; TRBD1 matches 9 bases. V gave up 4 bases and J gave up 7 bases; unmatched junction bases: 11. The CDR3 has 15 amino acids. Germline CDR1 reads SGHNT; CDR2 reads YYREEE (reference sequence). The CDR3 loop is CASSTGQGPLIGYTF. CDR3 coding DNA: TGTGCCAGCAGCACGGGACAGGGTCCCTTGATTGGCTACACCTTC.